The source of this T cell receptor beta chain is a study of CD8+CD57+ T cells in acquired aplastic anemia. Regarding the study as a whole: Between patients and controls, around 31 CD8+ CDR3 sequences were found in common.

Looked up from germline, CDR1 is SEHNR and CDR2 is FQNEAQ (reference sequence). The CDR3 covers 18 residues. V shed 3 bases and J 4 bases; nucleotides not matched to a gene: 18. Selection for sequencing was limited to patients who had shown CD8+CD57+ cell expansion by flow cytometry. On this clonotype itself: Its antigen is unknown.

Genomic DNA acted as the template from which TCR beta VDJ combination and CDR3 sequence profiling were carried out. MiXCR was run by TCRdb on the reads, yielding one entry per CDR3 protein. The table lists hundreds of thousands of distinct CDR3 sequences, approximately 79% of them singletons. The clonotype comes from a human donor with aplastic anemia. The sample comprised sorted CD4+, CD8+, or CD8+CD57+ T cells (not recorded which) from PBMCs. V usage is TRBV7-9 and J usage is TRBJ2-7, with 7 positions matching TRBD2. The CDR3 sequence is CASSFPGGGDAQYYEQYV. The CDR3, as DNA: TGTGCCAGCAGCTTTCCGGGAGGCGGCGATGCGCAGTATTACGAGCAGTACGTC.